This T cell receptor beta chain was retrieved from a study of cytomegalovirus exposure and HLA in healthy donors. Points from the study as a whole: Rarity marked most TCR sequences, yet some public TCRs occurred in many donors.

A remark on this clone: The antigen is unknown.

CDR1 and CDR2 (germline): PRHDT, FYEKMQ (reference sequence). V lost 5 bases and J 6 bases, leaving 21 bases between the germline ends. This CDR3 spans 16 amino acids. The PCR contained 60 Vbeta and 13 Jbeta primers. The table came from immunoSEQ multiplex PCR; TCRdb's copy has only in-frame clones and leaves some out. The top ten clones hold 1.9% of a sample with some 180,000 clones, around 80% of them seen once. The chain combines TRBV13 with TRBJ2-3; D may be TRBD1 (7 bases). Sequencing used PBMCs. The TCR comes from a woman aged 25 to 39 in good health and CMV-seronegative. The CDR3 region has the DNA TGTGCCAGCAGCCCCCGGAGGCAGGGGGGTGATGATACGCAGTATTTT. Translation: CASSPRRQGGDDTQYF.